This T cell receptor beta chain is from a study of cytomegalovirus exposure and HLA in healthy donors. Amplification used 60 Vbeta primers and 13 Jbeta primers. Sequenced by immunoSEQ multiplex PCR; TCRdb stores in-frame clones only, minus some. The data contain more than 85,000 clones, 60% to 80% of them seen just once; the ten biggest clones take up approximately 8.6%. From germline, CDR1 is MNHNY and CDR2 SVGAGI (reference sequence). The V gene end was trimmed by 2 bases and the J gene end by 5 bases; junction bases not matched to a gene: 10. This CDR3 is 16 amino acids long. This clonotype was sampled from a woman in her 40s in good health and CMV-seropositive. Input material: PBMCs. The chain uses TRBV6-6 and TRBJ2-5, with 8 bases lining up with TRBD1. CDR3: CASSYGFQGARETQYF. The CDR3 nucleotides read TGTGCCAGCAGTTACGGTTTTCAGGGGGCTAGGGAGACCCAGTACTTC.